Following are 29 T cell receptor beta chains from one sample sequenced in a study of spatial heterogeneity in lung cancer. Study-wide results and limits: Higher tumor mutation counts went along with higher counts of expanded intratumoral alpha and beta TCRs.

Time point specified: sample taken at primary tumor resection. No antigen has been identified for these receptors. One entry per CDR3 protein results from TCRdb running MiXCR on the 5' RACE reads. The table has around 3,900 distinct CDR3 sequences, around 26% seen once; the top ten hold 14%. The source material was lung tumor tissue, sampled at surgery. The receptors shown here come from a male donor with early-stage non-small cell lung cancer.

The table lists this clonotype with many counts. This beta chain slipped into a library made for alpha chains as a stray read, so its size is not meaningful. The chain uses TRBV6-6 and TRBJ1-5; possibly TRBD1 for D (6 bases). V was shortened by 10 bases and J by 9 bases, with 34 bases between the two germline ends. The CDR3 runs to 18 residues. Germline-derived CDR1 and CDR2 are MNHNY and SVGAGI (reference sequence). CDR3 in DNA: TGTGCCACCCGAGCCGGGCAACAGGGAATTGCAGTTGGGTGGCCCCAGCATTTT. This gives the protein CATRAGQQGIAVGWPQHF.

By its share, this clonotype is medium-sized (0.01 to 0.1%). Little can be read into the size of this beta chain, an off-target read in a library designed for alpha chains. Here the CDR3 DNA reads TGTGCCACCCAGCCTGGGGGAATCACCGGGGAGCTGTTTTTT. Translation gives CATQPGGITGELFF. The chain joins TRBV7-7 to TRBJ2-2, with D possibly called TRBD1 or TRBD2 (5 bases each). With 10 bases removed from V and 4 bases from J, the gap between germline ends came to 16 bases. The germline gives CDR1 SSHAT, CDR2 FNYEAQ (reference sequence). The CDR3 is made up of 14 amino acids.

Comment on this clonotype: This beta chain is a stray sequence in a library constructed for alpha chains; its clone size is not meaningful. This chain joins TRBV12-3 or TRBV12-4 and TRBJ1-1, with TRBD1 identical over 10 bases. The junction had 4 bases not matched to a gene; V was cut back by 6 bases and J by 3 bases. This CDR3 is 14 amino acids long. CDR3 sequence reads: CASSYGTGDTEAFF. The DNA for the CDR3 is TGTGCCAGCAGCTATGGGACAGGGGACACTGAAGCTTTCTTT.

Ten or more counts support this clonotype. This beta chain is an off-target read within a library intended for alpha chains, so its frequency means little. V and J are TRBV7-9 and TRBJ1-2; TRBD1 matches at 9 bases. Looked up from germline, CDR1 is SEHNR and CDR2 is FQNEAQ (reference sequence). The CDR3 runs to 13 residues. V lost 9 bases, J lost 0 bases, and 2 bases stayed unmatched. This CDR3 reads CASRTGANYGYTF. CDR3 sequence (DNA): TGTGCCAGTCGGACAGGGGCTAACTATGGCTACACCTTC. Based on the CDR3 plus reference TRBV7-9 and TRBJ1-2, the full variable domain is DTGVSQNPRHKITKRGQNVTFRCDPISEHNRLYWYRQTLGQGPEFLTYFQNEAQLEKSRLLSDRFSAERPKGSFSTLEIQRTEQGDSAMYLCASRTGANYGYTFGSGTRLTVV.

This clonotype was seen a few times. The library was designed around alpha chains, so this beta chain is a stray read whose abundance carries little weight. The chain couples TRBV6-5 to TRBJ2-1; D is perhaps TRBD2 (5 bases). This CDR3 region has 17 residues. Trimming left V 2 bases short and J 0 bases short, with 14 bases between. Germline loops: CDR1 MNHEY, CDR2 SVGAGI. The CDR3, as DNA: TGTGCCAGCAGTTACCCAAATGCGGGTGGCTCCTACAATGAGCAGTTCTTC. The encoded protein is CASSYPNAGGSYNEQFF.

This clonotype was seen a few times. Because this beta chain is a stray read in a library intended to capture alpha chains, its abundance should not be given much weight. The chain employs TRBV29-1 and TRBJ2-7; D gene uncertain. Trimming removed 6 bases at V and 1 base at J, with 7 bases between. Germline CDR1 and CDR2: SQVTM and ANQGSEA. This CDR3 comprises 11 residues. The DNA of the CDR3 is TGCAGCGTACGTGAGTCCTACGAGCAGTACTTC. This gives the protein CSVRESYEQYF.

Regarding this clonotype: Because this beta chain is a stray read in a library intended to capture alpha chains, its abundance should not be given much weight. The chain couples TRBV30 to TRBJ2-3; unclear D gene. The germline CDR1 and CDR2 sequences are GTSNPN and SVGIG (reference sequence). The CDR3 has 14 residues. The V end was cut by 5 bases, the J end by 0 bases, with 12 bases between. The CDR3 here is CAWVGRPSTDTQYF. The CDR3, as DNA: TGTGCCTGGGTTGGACGGCCTAGCACAGATACGCAGTATTTT.

A few counts support this clonotype. Since the library was made to target alpha chains, this beta chain is a stray read and its abundance is not meaningful. The V gene is TRBV12-3 or TRBV12-4, the J gene TRBJ2-1; 7 nucleotides line up with TRBD2. This CDR3 is built from 15 residues. V gave up 6 bases and J gave up 5 bases; unmatched junction bases: 10. The CDR3 sequence: CASSFASGRNNEQFF. For the CDR3, the DNA is TGTGCCAGCAGCTTCGCTAGCGGAAGAAACAATGAGCAGTTCTTC.

Notes on this clonotype: This beta chain was picked up by a library intended for alpha chains and is off target, so its count carries little meaning. The V call is TRBV6-2 or TRBV6-3, the J call TRBJ2-4; 13 nucleotides match TRBD2. The CDR3 is 17 amino acids. Germline V lookup: CDR1 MNHEY, CDR2 SVGEGT. J lost 5 bases, V lost 5 bases, and 9 bases had no gene match. DNA of the CDR3: TGTGCCAGCAGTCAAAGGACTAGCGGGAGATCGGAAAACATTCAGTACTTC. Translated: CASSQRTSGRSENIQYF.

By sample fraction, this clonotype is medium-sized. In a library made to pick up alpha chains, this beta chain is a stray read with a size that means little. The chain has TRBV11-2 and TRBJ1-6; D uncertain. Per germline, CDR1 SGHAT and CDR2 FQNNGV. There are 12 residues in the CDR3. Trimming stripped 4 bases from V and 7 bases from J, with 5 bases between. CDR3 DNA: TGTGCCAGCAGCTCACAGAATTCACCCCTCCACTTT. Its protein is CASSSQNSPLHF.

By proportion, this clonotype is medium-sized. As an off-target read in a library built for alpha chains, this beta chain has a frequency of little significance. The rearrangement joins TRBV20-1 to TRBJ2-5, with D perhaps given as TRBD1 or TRBD2 (5 bases each). The V gene lost 0 bases and the J gene lost 3 bases, with 14 bases spanning the gap. The CDR3 extends over 15 amino acids. The germline CDR1 and CDR2 sequences are DFQATT and SNEGSKA (reference sequence). Written as DNA, the CDR3 is TGCAGTGCTAGAGATCCTAGCAGGGAAAAAGAGACCCAGTACTTC. It is translated as CSARDPSREKETQYF.

The table lists this clonotype with a few counts. In a library made to pick up alpha chains, this beta chain is a stray read with a size that means little. The rearrangement uses TRBV7-8 and TRBJ2-1; either TRBD1 or TRBD2 may supply D (6 bases each). CDR3 length equals 16 residues. V was pared by 1 base and J by 8 bases, with 18 bases between. In germline, CDR1 is SGHVS, CDR2 FQNEAQ. The CDR3 nucleotides read TGTGCCAGCAGCTTAGTGTCCGGGGGCTCCGGACATGAGCAGTTCTTC. This gives the protein CASSLVSGGSGHEQFF.

In the case of this clonotype: This beta chain is an off-target read within a library intended for alpha chains, so its frequency means little. The gene calls are TRBV15 and TRBJ2-1; D ambiguous. CDR1 LNHNV and CDR2 YYDKDF come from the germline V gene (reference sequence). The CDR3 totals 12 residues. With 1 base removed from V and 6 bases from J, the gap between germline ends came to 4 bases. The CDR3 DNA reads as TGTGCCACCAGCAGAGGAGGCAATGAGCAGTTCTTC. Protein sequence: CATSRGGNEQFF.

This clonotype rates as medium-sized (0.01 to 0.1%). This beta chain turned up in a library designed for alpha chains; as an off-target read, its abundance says little. CDR3 residues: CASSQDGERNEQFF. CDR3 nucleotides: TGTGCCAGCAGCCAAGATGGCGAAAGGAATGAGCAGTTCTTC. V is TRBV4-2 and J is TRBJ2-1, with D hard to call. V gave up 0 bases and J gave up 7 bases, with 10 bases separating them. The CDR3 has 14 amino acids. Germline CDR1 is LGHNA and CDR2 is YNFKEQ.

In its sample, this clonotype ranks as medium-sized. A library prepared for alpha chains yielded this beta chain as an off-target read; its size is of little meaning. The gene calls are TRBV11-2 and TRBJ2-7; no clear D. This CDR3 has 11 residues. Trimming shortened V by 5 bases and J by 4 bases, and 6 bases separated the two germline ends. Germline V gives CDR1 SGHAT, CDR2 FQNNGV. The CDR3 here is CASSANYEQYF. The CDR3 nucleotides read TGTGCCAGCAGCGCGAATTACGAGCAGTACTTC.

Points on this clonotype: This beta chain is an unintended read in a library built for alpha chains; its size means little. The rearrangement joins TRBV12-3 or TRBV12-4 to TRBJ2-1; TRBD2 matches 7 bases. The junction had 12 bases not matched to a gene; V was cut back by 8 bases and J by 5 bases. This CDR3 is 15 amino acids long. The CDR3 region is CASASGLVSNNEQFF. The CDR3, as DNA: TGTGCCAGCGCCTCAGGACTAGTGTCCAACAATGAGCAGTTCTTC.

Many counts were recorded for this clonotype. Since it is a stray read in a library aimed at alpha chains, this beta chain has a size that is not meaningful. The rearrangement joins TRBV6-1 to TRBJ2-7; D is possibly TRBD2 (6 bases). The germline CDR1 and CDR2 sequences are MNHNS and SASEGT. The length of the CDR3 is 14 residues. V was pared by 4 bases and J by 2 bases, with 12 bases between. The CDR3 sequence is CASSVDWGAYEQYV. As DNA, the CDR3 is TGTGCCAGCAGTGTTGATTGGGGGGCCTACGAGCAGTACGTC.

The sample holds many counts of this clonotype. Within a library made for alpha chains, this beta chain is off target, and its count is uninformative. This chain connects TRBV29-1 to TRBJ2-7; D unclear. The germline V gene has CDR1 SQVTM and CDR2 ANQGSEA. Between the trimmed V and J ends, which lost 4 bases and 7 bases, there was a span of 14 bases. The CDR3 runs 12 residues. CDR3 DNA sequence: TGCAGCGTTGCGGTCAGCCTGGGGGAGCAGTACTTC. Its translation: CSVAVSLGEQYF.

Within the sample, this clonotype is medium-sized. As an off-target read in a library built for alpha chains, this beta chain has a frequency of little significance. The chain couples TRBV7-3 to TRBJ1-2; 8 bases align to TRBD1. The CDR3 sequence is 13 residues long. CDR1 SGHTA and CDR2 FQGTGA come from the germline V gene. V trimming: 5 bases; J trimming: 4 bases; junction bases outside the gene matches: 3. Here the CDR3 DNA reads TGTGCCAGCAGCCCTGACAGGGGCTATGGCTACACCTTC. Translated: CASSPDRGYGYTF.

This clonotype is deemed medium-sized. In a library made to pick up alpha chains, this beta chain is a stray read with a size that means little. The chain carries TRBV7-9 and TRBJ2-7; D not resolved. The CDR3 is 15 amino acids. Per germline, CDR1 SEHNR and CDR2 FQNEAQ (reference sequence). V lost 5 bases, J lost 1 base, and 15 bases lay in between. The CDR3 is CASSMSGFVSYEQYF. CDR3 sequence (DNA): TGTGCCAGCAGCATGTCAGGTTTCGTGTCCTACGAGCAGTACTTC.

This clonotype is termed medium-sized. A library prepared for alpha chains yielded this beta chain as an off-target read; its size is of little meaning. The chain links TRBV5-4 to TRBJ2-5; D possibly matches TRBD1 or TRBD2 (5 bases each). The CDR3 runs to 14 residues. The V end was cut by 3 bases, the J end by 3 bases, with 12 bases between. Germline loops: CDR1 SGHNT, CDR2 YYREEE (reference sequence). CDR3 amino acids: CASSSTGLKETQYF. Written as DNA, the CDR3 is TGTGCCAGCAGCTCAACGGGGCTGAAAGAGACCCAGTACTTC.

By share, this clonotype counts as medium-sized. This beta chain is a stray sequence in a library constructed for alpha chains; its clone size is not meaningful. This chain links TRBV10-3 with TRBJ2-7; D is unresolved. Trimming took 4 bases from V and 0 from J, leaving 13 bases between them. From germline, CDR1 is ENHRY and CDR2 SYGVKD. The length of the CDR3 is 15 residues. This CDR3 is CAISGSRLPSYEQYV. In DNA, the CDR3 is TGTGCCATCAGTGGGAGTCGCCTTCCCTCCTACGAGCAGTACGTC.

This clonotype rates as medium-sized. This beta chain turned up in a library designed for alpha chains; as an off-target read, its abundance says little. The chain employs TRBV28 and TRBJ1-5; D perhaps matches TRBD1 (5 bases). V was shortened by 1 base and J by 3 bases, with 7 bases between the two germline ends. Germline CDR1 is MDHEN and CDR2 is SYDVKM. This CDR3 contains 14 residues. The CDR3 sequence: CASSLSGYNQPQHF. In DNA form, the CDR3 reads TGTGCCAGCAGTTTATCAGGGTACAATCAGCCCCAGCATTTT. The full variable domain, rest sourced from reference TRBV28 and TRBJ1-5, is DVKVTQSSRYLVKRTGEKVFLECVQDMDHENMFWYRQDPGLGLRLIYFSYDVKMKEKGDIPEGYSVSREKKERFSLILESASTNQTSMYLCASSLSGYNQPQHFGDGTRLSIL.

As for this clonotype: This beta chain slipped into a library made for alpha chains as a stray read, so its size is not meaningful. The chain recombines TRBV20-1 with TRBJ1-3; TRBD1 is a possible D gene (5 bases). The germline CDR1 and CDR2 sequences are DFQATT and SNEGSKA (reference sequence). This CDR3 is built from 15 residues. The V end lost 0 bases, the J end lost 4 bases, and 13 bases lay between the germline ends. CDR3 region: CSARDPEGTGNTIYF. CDR3 DNA: TGCAGTGCTAGAGATCCGGAGGGGACGGGAAACACCATATATTTT.

This clonotype is medium-sized within its sample. This beta chain is an off-target read within a library intended for alpha chains, so its frequency means little. The genes are TRBV29-1 and TRBJ1-2; D remains ambiguous. Germline V lookup: CDR1 SQVTM, CDR2 ANQGSEA. This CDR3 is built from 13 residues. The V end was cut by 8 bases, the J end by 0 bases, with 13 bases between. The CDR3 sequence: CSFSQIANYGYTF. For the CDR3, the DNA is TGCAGCTTCTCCCAGATTGCTAACTATGGCTACACCTTC.

This clonotype was observed a few times. This beta chain lies outside the target of a library built for alpha chains; its clone size means little. The chain combines TRBV20-1 with TRBJ2-4; 10 bases agree with TRBD2. CDR1 and CDR2 from the germline V gene are DFQATT and SNEGSKA (reference sequence). This CDR3 has 17 amino acids. V gave up 2 bases and J gave up 3 bases; unmatched junction bases: 10. As DNA, the CDR3 is TGCAGTGCTAGACGGCTAGCGGGAGCTATAAACAAAAACATTCAGTACTTC. Encoded protein: CSARRLAGAINKNIQYF.

This clonotype is deemed medium-sized. This beta chain is an off-target read within a library intended for alpha chains, so its frequency means little. V gene TRBV3-1 combines with J gene TRBJ2-3; 10 bases align to TRBD2. CDR1 is LGHDT and CDR2 is YNNKEL in the germline V gene (reference sequence). The CDR3 sequence is 17 residues long. The V segment lost 4 bases and the J segment 2 bases; nucleotides outside the gene matches: 9. The CDR3 DNA reads TGTGCCAGCAGCCTCTCCCCACTAGCGGGGATCACAGATACGCAGTATTTT. Translated: CASSLSPLAGITDTQYF.

In its sample, this clonotype was seen a few times. The library was prepared for alpha chains; this beta chain is a stray read, so its frequency means little. The CDR3 DNA sequence: TGTGCCACCAGCAGAGATGCTACTAGCGGCGGAGAGACCCAGTACTTC. Its protein product is CATSRDATSGGETQYF. The V gene is TRBV15, the J gene TRBJ2-5; TRBD2 agrees at 8 bases. This CDR3 has 16 amino acids. Trimming cost V 0 bases and J 4 bases; bases outside gene matches: 7. Germline CDR1 LNHNV, CDR2 YYDKDF (reference sequence). The complete variable domain, with remaining parts taken from reference TRBV15 and TRBJ2-5, reads DAMVIQNPRYQVTQFGKPVTLSCSQTLNHNVMYWYQQKSSQAPKLLFHYYDKDFNNEADTPDNFQSRRPNTSFCFLDIRSPGLGDTAMYLCATSRDATSGGETQYFGPGTRLLVL.

This clonotype rates as medium-sized. Since the library was made to target alpha chains, this beta chain is a stray read and its abundance is not meaningful. The chain uses TRBV6-2 or TRBV6-3 and TRBJ2-3; D is perhaps TRBD1 (6 bases). The germline V gene has CDR1 MNHEY and CDR2 SVGEGT. V shed 0 bases and J shed 3 bases, with 13 bases lying between them. CDR3 length: 16 residues. The CDR3 here is CASSYSSGRGTDTQYF. The CDR3 nucleotides read TGTGCCAGCAGTTACTCTAGTGGCAGGGGAACAGATACGCAGTATTTT.